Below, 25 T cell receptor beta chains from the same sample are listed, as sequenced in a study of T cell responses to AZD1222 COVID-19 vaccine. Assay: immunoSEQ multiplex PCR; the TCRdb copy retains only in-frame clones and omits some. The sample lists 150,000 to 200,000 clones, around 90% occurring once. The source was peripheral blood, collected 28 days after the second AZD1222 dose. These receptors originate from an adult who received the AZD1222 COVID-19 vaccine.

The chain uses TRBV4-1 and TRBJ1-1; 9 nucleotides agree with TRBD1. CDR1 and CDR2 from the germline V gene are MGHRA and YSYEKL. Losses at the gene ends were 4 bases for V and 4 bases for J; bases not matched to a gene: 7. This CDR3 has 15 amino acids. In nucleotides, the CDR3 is TGCGCCAGCAGCCTTTACGGACAGGGGTTCACTGAAGCTTTCTTT. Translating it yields CASSLYGQGFTEAFF.

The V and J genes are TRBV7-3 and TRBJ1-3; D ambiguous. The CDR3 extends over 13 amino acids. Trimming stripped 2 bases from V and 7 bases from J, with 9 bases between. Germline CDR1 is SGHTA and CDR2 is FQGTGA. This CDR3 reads CASSLEHENTIYF. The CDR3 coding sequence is TGTGCCAGCAGCTTAGAACATGAGAACACCATATATTTT.

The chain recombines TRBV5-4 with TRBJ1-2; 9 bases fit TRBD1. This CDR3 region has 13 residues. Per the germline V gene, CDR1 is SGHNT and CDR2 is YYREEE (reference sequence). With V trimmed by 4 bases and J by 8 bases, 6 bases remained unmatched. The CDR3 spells CASSPGQGRGYTF. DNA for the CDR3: TGTGCCAGCAGCCCAGGACAGGGGAGAGGCTACACCTTC.

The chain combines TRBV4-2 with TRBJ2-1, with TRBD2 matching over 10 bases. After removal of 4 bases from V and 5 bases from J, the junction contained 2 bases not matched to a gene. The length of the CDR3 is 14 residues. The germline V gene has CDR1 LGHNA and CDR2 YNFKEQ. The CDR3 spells CASSLAGGNNEQFF. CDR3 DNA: TGTGCCAGCAGCCTAGCGGGGGGCAACAATGAGCAGTTCTTC.

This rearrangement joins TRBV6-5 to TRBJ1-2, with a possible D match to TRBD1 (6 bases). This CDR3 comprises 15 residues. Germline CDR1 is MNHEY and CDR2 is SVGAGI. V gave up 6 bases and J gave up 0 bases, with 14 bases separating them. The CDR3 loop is CASSINRDPNYGYTF. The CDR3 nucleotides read TGTGCCAGCAGCATCAACAGGGACCCTAACTATGGCTACACCTTC.

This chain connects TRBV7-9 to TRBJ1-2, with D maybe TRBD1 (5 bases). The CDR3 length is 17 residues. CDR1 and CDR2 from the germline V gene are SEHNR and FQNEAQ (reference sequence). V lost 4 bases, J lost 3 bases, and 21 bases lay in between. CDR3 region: CASSSSGTTYHDYGYTF. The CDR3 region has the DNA TGTGCCAGCAGCTCTTCCGGGACCACGTACCACGACTATGGCTACACCTTC.

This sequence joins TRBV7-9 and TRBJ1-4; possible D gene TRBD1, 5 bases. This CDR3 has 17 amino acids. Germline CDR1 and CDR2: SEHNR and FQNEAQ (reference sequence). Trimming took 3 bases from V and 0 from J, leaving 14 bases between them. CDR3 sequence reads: CASSFGRGVATNEKLFF. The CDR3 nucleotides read TGTGCCAGCAGCTTCGGGAGGGGCGTCGCAACTAATGAAAAACTGTTTTTT.

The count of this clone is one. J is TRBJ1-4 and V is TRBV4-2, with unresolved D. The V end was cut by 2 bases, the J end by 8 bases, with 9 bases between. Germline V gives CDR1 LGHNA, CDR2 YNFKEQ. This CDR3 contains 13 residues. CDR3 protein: CASSQPPREKLFF. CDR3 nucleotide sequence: TGTGCCAGCAGCCAACCCCCCCGGGAAAAACTGTTTTTT.

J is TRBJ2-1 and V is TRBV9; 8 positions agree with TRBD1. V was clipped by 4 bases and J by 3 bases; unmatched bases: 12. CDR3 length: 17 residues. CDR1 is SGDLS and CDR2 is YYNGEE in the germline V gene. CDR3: CASSPKTGGRGYNEQFF. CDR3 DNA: TGTGCCAGCAGCCCGAAAACAGGGGGTAGGGGCTACAATGAGCAGTTCTTC. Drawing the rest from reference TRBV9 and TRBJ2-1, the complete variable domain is DSGVTQTPKHLITATGQRVTLRCSPRSGDLSVYWYQQSLDQGLQFLIQYYNGEERAKGNILERFSAQQFPDLHSELNLSSLELGDSALYFCASSPKTGGRGYNEQFFGPGTRLTVL.

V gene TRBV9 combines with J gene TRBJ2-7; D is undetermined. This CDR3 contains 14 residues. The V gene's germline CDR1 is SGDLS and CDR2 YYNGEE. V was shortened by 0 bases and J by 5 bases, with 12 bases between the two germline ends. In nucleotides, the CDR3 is TGTGCCAGCAGCGTAGCTCCGGGTGTGGACGAGCAGTACTTC. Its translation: CASSVAPGVDEQYF.

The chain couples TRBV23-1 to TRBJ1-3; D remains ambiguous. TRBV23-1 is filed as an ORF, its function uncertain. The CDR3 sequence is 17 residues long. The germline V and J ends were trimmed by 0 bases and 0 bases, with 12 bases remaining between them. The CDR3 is CASSQSPNHNSGNTIYF. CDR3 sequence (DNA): TGCGCCAGCAGTCAATCGCCAAACCATAACTCTGGAAACACCATATATTTT.

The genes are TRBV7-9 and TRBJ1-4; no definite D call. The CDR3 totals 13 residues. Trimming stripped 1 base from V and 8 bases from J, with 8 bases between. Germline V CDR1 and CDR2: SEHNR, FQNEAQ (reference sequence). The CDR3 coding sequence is TGTGCCAGCAGCTTAGGGGCGGGAGAAAAACTGTTTTTT. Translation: CASSLGAGEKLFF.

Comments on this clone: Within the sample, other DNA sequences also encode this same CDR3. CDR3 DNA sequence: TGCGCCAGCAGCTTACGGGGGAACACTGAAGCTTTCTTT. It codes for CASSLRGNTEAFF. The genes are TRBV5-1 and TRBJ1-1; D unclear. Germline assignment: CDR1 SGHRS and CDR2 YFSETQ. The V and J ends lost 2 bases and 1 base respectively, with 6 bases between them. The CDR3 has 13 residues.

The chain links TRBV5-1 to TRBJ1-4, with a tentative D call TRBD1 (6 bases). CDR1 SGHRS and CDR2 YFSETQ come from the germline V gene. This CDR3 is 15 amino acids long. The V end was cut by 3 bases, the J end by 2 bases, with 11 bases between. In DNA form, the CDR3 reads TGCGCCAGCAGCTGGGGGGCAGGGACTAATGAAAAACTGTTTTTT. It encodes CASSWGAGTNEKLFF.

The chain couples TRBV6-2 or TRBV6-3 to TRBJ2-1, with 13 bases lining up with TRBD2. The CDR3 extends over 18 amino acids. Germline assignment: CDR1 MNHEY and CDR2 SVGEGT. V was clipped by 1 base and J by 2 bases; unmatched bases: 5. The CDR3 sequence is CASSYFRLAGGTYNEQFF. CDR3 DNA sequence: TGTGCCAGCAGTTACTTCCGACTAGCGGGGGGCACCTACAATGAGCAGTTCTTC.

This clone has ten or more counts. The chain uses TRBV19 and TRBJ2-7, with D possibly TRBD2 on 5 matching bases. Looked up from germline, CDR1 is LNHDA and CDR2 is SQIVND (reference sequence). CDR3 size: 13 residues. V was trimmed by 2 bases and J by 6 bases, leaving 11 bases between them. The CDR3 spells CASSISGFGEQYF. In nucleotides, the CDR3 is TGTGCCAGTAGTATAAGCGGTTTCGGCGAGCAGTACTTC. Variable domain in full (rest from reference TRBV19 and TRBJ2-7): DGGITQSPKYLFRKEGQNVTLSCEQNLNHDAMYWYRQDPGQGLRLIYYSQIVNDFQKGDIAEGYSVSREKKESFPLTVTSAQKNPTAFYLCASSISGFGEQYFGPGTRLTVT.

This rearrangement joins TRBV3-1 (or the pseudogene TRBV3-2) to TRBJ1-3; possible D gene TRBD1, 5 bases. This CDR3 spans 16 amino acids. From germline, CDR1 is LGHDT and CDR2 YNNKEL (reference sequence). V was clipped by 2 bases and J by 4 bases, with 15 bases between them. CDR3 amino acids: CASSQMGGTGGNTIYF. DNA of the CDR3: TGTGCCAGCAGCCAAATGGGCGGGACGGGAGGAAACACCATATATTTT.

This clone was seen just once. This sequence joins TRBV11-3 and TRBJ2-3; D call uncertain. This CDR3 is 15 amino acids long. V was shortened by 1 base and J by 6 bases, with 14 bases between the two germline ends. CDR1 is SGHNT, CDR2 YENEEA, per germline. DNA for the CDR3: TGTGCCAGCAGCTTAGGGGCGGTGGGGTACGATACGCAGTATTTT. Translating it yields CASSLGAVGYDTQYF.

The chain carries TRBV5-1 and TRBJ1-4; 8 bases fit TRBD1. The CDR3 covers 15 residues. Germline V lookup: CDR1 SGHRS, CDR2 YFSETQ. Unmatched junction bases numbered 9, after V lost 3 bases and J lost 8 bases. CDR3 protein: CASSSTGTGYEKLFF. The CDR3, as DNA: TGCGCCAGCAGCTCAACCGGGACAGGATACGAAAAACTGTTTTTT.

The chain's CDR3 is CASWSQGARSEAFF. For the CDR3, the DNA is TGTGCCAGCTGGTCACAGGGGGCGCGCTCTGAAGCTTTCTTT. V gene TRBV6-5 combines with J gene TRBJ1-1, with TRBD1 identical over 9 bases. The V and J ends lost 8 bases and 6 bases, in that order; junction bases with no gene match: 10. The CDR3 contains 14 residues. Germline lookup yields CDR1 MNHEY and CDR2 SVGAGI.

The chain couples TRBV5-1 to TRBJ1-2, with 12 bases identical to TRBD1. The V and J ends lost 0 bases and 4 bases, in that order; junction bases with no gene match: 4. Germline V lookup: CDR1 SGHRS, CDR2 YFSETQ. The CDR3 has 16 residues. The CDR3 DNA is TGCGCCAGCAGCTTGGGGTCGGGACAGGGGGCCTATGGCTACACCTTC. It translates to CASSLGSGQGAYGYTF.

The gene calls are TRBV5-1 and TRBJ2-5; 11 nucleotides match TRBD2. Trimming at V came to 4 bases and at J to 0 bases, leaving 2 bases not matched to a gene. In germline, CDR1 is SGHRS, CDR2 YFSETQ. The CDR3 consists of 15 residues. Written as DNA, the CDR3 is TGCGCCAGCAGCAGTAGCGGGGGGGACCAAGAGACCCAGTACTTC. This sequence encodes CASSSSGGDQETQYF.

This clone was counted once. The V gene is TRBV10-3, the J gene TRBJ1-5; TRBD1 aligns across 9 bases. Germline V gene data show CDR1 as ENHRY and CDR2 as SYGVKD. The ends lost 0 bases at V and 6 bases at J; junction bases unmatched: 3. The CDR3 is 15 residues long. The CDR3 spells CAISESGQGSQPQHF. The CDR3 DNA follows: TGTGCCATCAGTGAGTCAGGACAGGGGAGTCAGCCCCAGCATTTT.

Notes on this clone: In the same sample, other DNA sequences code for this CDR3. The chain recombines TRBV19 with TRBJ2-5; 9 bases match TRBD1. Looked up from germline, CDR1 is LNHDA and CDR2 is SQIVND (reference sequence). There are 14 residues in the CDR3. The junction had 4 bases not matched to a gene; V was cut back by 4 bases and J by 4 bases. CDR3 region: CASSTTGGGETQYF. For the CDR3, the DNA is TGTGCCAGTAGTACGACAGGGGGAGGAGAGACCCAGTACTTC.

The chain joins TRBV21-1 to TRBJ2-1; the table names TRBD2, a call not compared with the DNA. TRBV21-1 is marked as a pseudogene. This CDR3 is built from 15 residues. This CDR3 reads CASSPKLEFGNEQFF. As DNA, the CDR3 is TGTGCCAGCAGCCCGAAGCTAGAATTCGGGAATGAGCAGTTCTTC.